The rows below give T cell receptor beta chains drawn from one sample of a study of technical replicates of blood from a few donors. Clones were sequenced by immunoSEQ multiplex PCR, and TCRdb holds only the in-frame ones, with some missing. This table holds almost 65,000 clones, approximately 86% found once. The specimen sequenced was PBMCs. Receptors were obtained from a human donor in good health. Some clones in this sample may be carry-over from other donors' samples. Each CDR3 is given without its conserved first and last residue.

V gene,CDR3 protein
TRBV5-1,ASSLDAGSPGELF
TRBV5-3,ARSFTGTGTETQY
TRBV7-8,ASSSKGGQRETQY
TRBV7-9,ASSGAGTGILGYT
TRBV10-3,AITDSPQTYEQY
TRBV7-8,ASRGPRRGSSYEQY
TRBV7-9,ASSLGLAGALQETQY
TRBV6-5,ATKGQNYGYT
TRBV2,ASSGTGRNTGELF
TRBV27,ASTGLGGLRDGYT
TRBV2,ASSAYSSYNEQF
TRBV4-3,ASSQEATGTGPYEQY
TRBV5-5,ASSLADIGGETQY
TRBV2,ASSEVRERGYT
TRBV5-1,ASSLKEGQNTEAF
TRBV20-1,SAGGRETQY
TRBV5-4,ASSLLAGLAGPNTGELF
TRBV29-1,SVETGSTDTQY
TRBV7-2,ASSPSGSPDTQY
TRBV5-4,ASSFSGSNEQF
TRBV6-5,ASSYNTRGTATEAF
TRBV7-2,ASSLLLAGLNTQY
TRBV19,ASSSRDNAYEQY
TRBV4-3,ASSQDGHGEKLF
TRBV2,ASRGQVLALH
TRBV20-1,SASLAYEQY
TRBV6-5,ASRQGLAKQF
TRBV9,ASSQGWGGFPEQF
TRBV18,ASSPLASPTEQY
TRBV7-8,ASSSGGPDTDTQY
TRBV11-2,ASTPSLAENIQY
TRBV2,ASSPLGGGVNNSPLH
TRBV2,ASSEVASGAGGEQY
TRBV9,ASSVDGGATDTQY
TRBV7-6,ASSLASSGSSYNEQF
TRBV20-1,SALRASEAF
TRBV7-9,ASSSVGQGSYEQY
TRBV7-2,ASSPGLAGGPPQY
TRBV18,ASSPDRDYGYT
TRBV7-8,ASSHLGGQGSGELF
TRBV10-3,AITSGLSTDTQY
TRBV2,ASSEFGANTEAF
TRBV7-9,ASSPKFRLQSTGELF
TRBV7-9,ASSLIGQGRGLNTEAF
TRBV6-1,ASSGQSREYGYT
TRBV29-1,SVVKGAWSGDTQY
TRBV2,ASSVQVQVAAF
TRBV7-8,ASSLVGGGGTEAF
TRBV7-9,ASSLTAGTDEQY
TRBV6-5,ASSYSGTGGREQY
TRBV5-1,ASSPTIASYEQY
TRBV6-5,ASSSPERNTEAF
TRBV7-9,ASSFLAGVGDTQY